The T cell receptor (beta chain) under discussion was sequenced for a study of control samples from healthy donors and cancer patients. V dropped 5 bases and J dropped 4 bases, with 12 bases sitting between them. CDR3 size: 14 residues. In germline, CDR1 is LNHDA, CDR2 SQIVND (reference sequence). This table comes from immunoSEQ multiplex PCR, and its TCRdb copy is limited to in-frame clones, with some not included. This sample has approximately 86,000 clones; more than 85% occur once, and the top ten carry over 1.3%. This TCR derives from a woman under 40 in good health. Material: blood. The rearrangement joins TRBV19 to TRBJ1-3, with D unresolved. The CDR3 region is CASSQGAFGNTIYF. The CDR3 DNA reads TGTGCCAGTAGTCAAGGAGCTTTCGGAAACACCATATATTTT.